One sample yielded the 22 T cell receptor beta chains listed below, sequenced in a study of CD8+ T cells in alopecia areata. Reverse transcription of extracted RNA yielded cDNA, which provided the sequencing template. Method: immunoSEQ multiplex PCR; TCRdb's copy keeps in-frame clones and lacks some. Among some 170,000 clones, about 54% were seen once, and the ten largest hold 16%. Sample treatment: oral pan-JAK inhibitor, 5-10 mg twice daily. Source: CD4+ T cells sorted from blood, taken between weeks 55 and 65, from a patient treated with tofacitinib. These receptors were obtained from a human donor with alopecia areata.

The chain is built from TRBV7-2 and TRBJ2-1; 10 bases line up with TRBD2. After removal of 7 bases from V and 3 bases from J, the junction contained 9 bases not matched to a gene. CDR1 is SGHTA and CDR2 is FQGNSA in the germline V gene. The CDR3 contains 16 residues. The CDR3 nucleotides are TGTGCCAGCACCTTCGTAGCGGGGGGCCACTACAATGAGCAGTTCTTC. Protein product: CASTFVAGGHYNEQFF.

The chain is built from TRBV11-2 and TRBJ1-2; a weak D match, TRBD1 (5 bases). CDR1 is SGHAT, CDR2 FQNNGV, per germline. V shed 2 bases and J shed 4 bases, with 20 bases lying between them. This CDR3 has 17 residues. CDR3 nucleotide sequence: TGTGCCAGCAGCTTAAGTGCCTCGACAGCGTTTACCTATGGCTACACCTTC. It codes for CASSLSASTAFTYGYTF.

CDR3 amino acids: CSGTTGTSGNTIYF. The CDR3 region has the DNA TGCAGCGGGACCACAGGCACCTCTGGAAACACCATATATTTT. This chain joins TRBV29-1 and TRBJ1-3; a possible D gene is TRBD1 (5 bases). The germline V gene encodes CDR1 SQVTM and CDR2 ANQGSEA. The V and J ends lost 7 bases and 0 bases respectively, with 13 bases between them. The length of the CDR3 is 14 residues.

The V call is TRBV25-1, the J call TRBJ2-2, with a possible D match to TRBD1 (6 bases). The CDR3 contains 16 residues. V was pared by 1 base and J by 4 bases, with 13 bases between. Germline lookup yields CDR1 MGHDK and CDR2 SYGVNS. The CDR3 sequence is CASSELDSIITGELFF. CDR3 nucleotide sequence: TGTGCCAGCAGTGAATTGGACAGTATCATCACCGGGGAGCTGTTTTTT.

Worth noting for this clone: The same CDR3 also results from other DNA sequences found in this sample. CDR3 amino acids: CASSVGTSGATDTQYF. The CDR3 DNA is TGTGCCAGCAGCGTAGGGACTAGCGGGGCAACAGATACGCAGTATTTT. The chain uses TRBV9 and TRBJ2-3; 12 nucleotides agree with TRBD2. The CDR3 contains 16 residues. The germline V gene encodes CDR1 SGDLS and CDR2 YYNGEE. Unmatched junction bases numbered 2, after V lost 0 bases and J lost 3 bases.

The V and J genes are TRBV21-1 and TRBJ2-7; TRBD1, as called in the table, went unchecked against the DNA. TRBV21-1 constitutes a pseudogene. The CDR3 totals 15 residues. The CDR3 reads CASSALAGLSYEQYF. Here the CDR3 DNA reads TGTGCCAGCAGCGCCCTGGCAGGGCTATCCTACGAGCAGTACTTC.

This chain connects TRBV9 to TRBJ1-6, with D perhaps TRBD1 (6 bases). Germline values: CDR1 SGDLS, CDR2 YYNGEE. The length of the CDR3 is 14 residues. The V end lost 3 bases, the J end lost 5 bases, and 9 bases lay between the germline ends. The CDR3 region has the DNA TGTGCCAGCAGCGGAGGACAGAATAATTCACCCCTCCACTTT. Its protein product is CASSGGQNNSPLHF. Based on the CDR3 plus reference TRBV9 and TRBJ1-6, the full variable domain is DSGVTQTPKHLITATGQRVTLRCSPRSGDLSVYWYQQSLDQGLQFLIQYYNGEERAKGNILERFSAQQFPDLHSELNLSSLELGDSALYFCASSGGQNNSPLHFGNGTRLTVT.

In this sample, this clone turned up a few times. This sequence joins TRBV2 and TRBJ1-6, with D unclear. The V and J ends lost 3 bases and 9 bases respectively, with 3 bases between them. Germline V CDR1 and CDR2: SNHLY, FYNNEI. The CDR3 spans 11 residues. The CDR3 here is CASSDVSPLHF. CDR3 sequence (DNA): TGTGCCAGCAGTGATGTTTCACCCCTCCACTTT. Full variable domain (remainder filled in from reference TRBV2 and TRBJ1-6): EPEVTQTPSHQVTQMGQEVILRCVPISNHLYFYWYRQILGQKVEFLVSFYNNEISEKSEIFDDQFSVERPDGSNFTLKIRSTKLEDSAMYFCASSDVSPLHFGNGTRLTVT.

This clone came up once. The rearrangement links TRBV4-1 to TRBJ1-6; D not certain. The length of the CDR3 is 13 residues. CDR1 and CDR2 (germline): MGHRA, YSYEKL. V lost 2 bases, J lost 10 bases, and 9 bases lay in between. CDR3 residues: CASSQRRESPLHF. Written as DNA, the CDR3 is TGCGCCAGCAGCCAACGAAGGGAGTCACCCCTCCACTTT.

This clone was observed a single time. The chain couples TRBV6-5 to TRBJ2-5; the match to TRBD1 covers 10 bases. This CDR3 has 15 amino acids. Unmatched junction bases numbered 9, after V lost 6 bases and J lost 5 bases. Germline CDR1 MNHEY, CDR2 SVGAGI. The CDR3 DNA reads TGTGCCAGCAGCCCCCGGACAGGGGGTACGGAGACCCAGTACTTC. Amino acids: CASSPRTGGTETQYF.

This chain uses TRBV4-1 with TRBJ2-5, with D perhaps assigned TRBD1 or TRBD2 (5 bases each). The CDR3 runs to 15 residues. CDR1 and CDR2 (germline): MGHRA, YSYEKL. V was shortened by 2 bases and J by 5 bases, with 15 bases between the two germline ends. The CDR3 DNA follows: TGCGCCAGCAGCCAACCGACGAGGGGACGGGAGACCCAGTACTTC. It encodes CASSQPTRGRETQYF.

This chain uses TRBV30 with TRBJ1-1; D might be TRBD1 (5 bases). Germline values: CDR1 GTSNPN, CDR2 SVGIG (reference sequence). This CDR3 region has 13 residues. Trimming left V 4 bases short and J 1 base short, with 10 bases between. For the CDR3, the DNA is TGTGCCTGGACCGCGGGGGGGAACACTGAAGCTTTCTTT. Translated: CAWTAGGNTEAFF. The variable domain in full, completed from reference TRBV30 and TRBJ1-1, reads SQTIHQWPATLVQPVGSPLSLECTVEGTSNPNLYWYRQAAGRGLQLLFYSVGIGQISSEVPQNLSASRPQDRQFILSSKKLLLSDSGFYLCAWTAGGNTEAFFGQGTRLTVV.

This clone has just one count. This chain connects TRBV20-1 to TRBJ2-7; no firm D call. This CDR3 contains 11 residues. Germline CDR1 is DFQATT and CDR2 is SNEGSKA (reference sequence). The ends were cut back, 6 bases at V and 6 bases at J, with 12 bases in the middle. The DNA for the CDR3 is TGCAGTGCCCGATGGGGTGGCGAGCAGTACTTC. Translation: CSARWGGEQYF.

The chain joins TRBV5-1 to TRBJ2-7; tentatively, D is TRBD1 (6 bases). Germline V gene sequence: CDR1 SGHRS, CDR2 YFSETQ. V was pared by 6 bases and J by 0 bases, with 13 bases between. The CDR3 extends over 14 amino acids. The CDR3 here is CASKGPGASYEQYF. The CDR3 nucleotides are TGCGCCAGCAAGGGCCCAGGGGCCTCCTACGAGCAGTACTTC.

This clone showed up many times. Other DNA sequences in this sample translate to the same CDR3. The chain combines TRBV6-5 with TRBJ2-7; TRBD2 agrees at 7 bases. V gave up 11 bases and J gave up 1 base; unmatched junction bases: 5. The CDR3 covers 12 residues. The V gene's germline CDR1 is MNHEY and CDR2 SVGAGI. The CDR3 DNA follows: TGTGCCTCCAGGGAGGGGTCCTACGAGCAGTACTTC. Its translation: CASREGSYEQYF.

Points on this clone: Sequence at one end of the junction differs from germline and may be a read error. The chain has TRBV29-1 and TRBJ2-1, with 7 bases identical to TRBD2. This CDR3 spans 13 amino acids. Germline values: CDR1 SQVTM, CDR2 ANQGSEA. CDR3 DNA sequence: TGCAGCGTTGAGGGAGGGTCCTCCAATGAGCAGTTCTTC. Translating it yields CSVEGGSSNEQFF.

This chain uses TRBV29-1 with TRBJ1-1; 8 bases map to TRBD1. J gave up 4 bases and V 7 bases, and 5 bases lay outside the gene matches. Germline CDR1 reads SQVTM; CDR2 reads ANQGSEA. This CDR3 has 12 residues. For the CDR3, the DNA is TGCAGCGGTGGACAGGGAGGCACTGAAGCTTTCTTT. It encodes CSGGQGGTEAFF.

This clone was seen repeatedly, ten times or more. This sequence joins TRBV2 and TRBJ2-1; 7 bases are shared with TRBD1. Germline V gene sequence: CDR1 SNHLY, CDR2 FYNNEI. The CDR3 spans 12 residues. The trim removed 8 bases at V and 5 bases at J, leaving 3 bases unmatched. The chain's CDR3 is CASRTGNNEQFF. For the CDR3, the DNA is TGTGCCAGCCGGACAGGAAACAATGAGCAGTTCTTC.

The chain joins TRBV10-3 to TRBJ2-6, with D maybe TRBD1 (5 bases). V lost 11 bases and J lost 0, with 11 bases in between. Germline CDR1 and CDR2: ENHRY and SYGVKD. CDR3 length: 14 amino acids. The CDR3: CAGQRSSGANVLTF. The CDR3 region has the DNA TGTGCCGGACAACGAAGCTCTGGGGCCAACGTCCTGACTTTC.

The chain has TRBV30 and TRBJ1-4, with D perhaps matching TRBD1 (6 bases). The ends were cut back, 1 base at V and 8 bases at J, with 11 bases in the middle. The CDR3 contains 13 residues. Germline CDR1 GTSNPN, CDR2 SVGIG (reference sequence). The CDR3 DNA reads TGTGCCTGGAGTGCCGGGGGCGGGGAAAAACTGTTTTTT. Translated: CAWSAGGGEKLFF.

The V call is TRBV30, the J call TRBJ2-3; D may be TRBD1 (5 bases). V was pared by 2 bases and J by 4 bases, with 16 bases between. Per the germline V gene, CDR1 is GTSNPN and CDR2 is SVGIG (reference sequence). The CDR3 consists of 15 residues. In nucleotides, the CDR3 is TGTGCCTGGAGTCAAGGGGCAGGGTTAGCAGATACGCAGTATTTT. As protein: CAWSQGAGLADTQYF.

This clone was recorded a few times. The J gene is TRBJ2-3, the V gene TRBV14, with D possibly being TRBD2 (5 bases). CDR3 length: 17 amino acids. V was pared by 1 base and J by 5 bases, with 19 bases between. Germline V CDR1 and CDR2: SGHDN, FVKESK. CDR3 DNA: TGTGCCAGCAGCCAAGTGGTCGGGGAATCAGGCCTAGATACGCAGTATTTT. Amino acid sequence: CASSQVVGESGLDTQYF. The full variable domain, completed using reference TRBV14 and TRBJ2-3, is EAGVTQFPSHSVIEKGQTVTLRCDPISGHDNLYWYRRVMGKEIKFLLHFVKESKQDESGMPNNRFLAERTGGTYSTLKVQPAELEDSGVYFCASSQVVGESGLDTQYFGPGTRLTVL.